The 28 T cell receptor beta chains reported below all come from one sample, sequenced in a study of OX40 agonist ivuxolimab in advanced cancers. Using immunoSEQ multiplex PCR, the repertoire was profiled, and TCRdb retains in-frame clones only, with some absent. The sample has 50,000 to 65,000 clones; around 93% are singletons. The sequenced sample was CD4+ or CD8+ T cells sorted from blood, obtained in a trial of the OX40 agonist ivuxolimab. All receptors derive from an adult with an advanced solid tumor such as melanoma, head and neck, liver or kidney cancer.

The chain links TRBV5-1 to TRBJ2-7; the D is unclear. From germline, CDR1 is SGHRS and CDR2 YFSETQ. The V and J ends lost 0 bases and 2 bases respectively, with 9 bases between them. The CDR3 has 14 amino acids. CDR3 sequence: CASSLAPHPYEQYF. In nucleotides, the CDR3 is TGCGCCAGCAGCTTGGCCCCCCATCCCTACGAGCAGTACTTC.

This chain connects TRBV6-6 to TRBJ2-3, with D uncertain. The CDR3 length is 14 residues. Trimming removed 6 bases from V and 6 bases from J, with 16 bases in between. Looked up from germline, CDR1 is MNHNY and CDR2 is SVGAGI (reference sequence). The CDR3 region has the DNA TGTGCCAGCAGGACATACAAGGCGCTCGATACGCAGTATTTT. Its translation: CASRTYKALDTQYF.

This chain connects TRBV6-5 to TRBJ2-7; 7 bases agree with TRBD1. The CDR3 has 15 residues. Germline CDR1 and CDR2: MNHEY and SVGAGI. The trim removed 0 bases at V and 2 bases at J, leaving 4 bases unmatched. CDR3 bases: TGTGCCAGCAGTTACTCTGAGACAGGGACCTACGAGCAGTACTTC. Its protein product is CASSYSETGTYEQYF.

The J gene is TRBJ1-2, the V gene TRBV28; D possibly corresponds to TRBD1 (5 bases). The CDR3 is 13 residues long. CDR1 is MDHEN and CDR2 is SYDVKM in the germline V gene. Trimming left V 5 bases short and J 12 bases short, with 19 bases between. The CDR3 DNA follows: TGTGCCAGCAGTGACACAGGAAGTGGGGAACACACCTTC. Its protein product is CASSDTGSGEHTF.

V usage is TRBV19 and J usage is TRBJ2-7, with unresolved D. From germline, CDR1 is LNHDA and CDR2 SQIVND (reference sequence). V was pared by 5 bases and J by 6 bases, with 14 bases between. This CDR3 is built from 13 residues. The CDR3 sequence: CASSLTSGGEQYF. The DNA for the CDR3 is TGTGCCAGTAGTTTGACGTCGGGCGGCGAGCAGTACTTC.

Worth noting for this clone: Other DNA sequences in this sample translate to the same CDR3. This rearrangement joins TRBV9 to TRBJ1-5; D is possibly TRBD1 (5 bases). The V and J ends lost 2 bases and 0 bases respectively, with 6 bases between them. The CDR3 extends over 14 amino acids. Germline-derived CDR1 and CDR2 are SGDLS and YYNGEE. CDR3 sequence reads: CASSVGDSNQPQHF. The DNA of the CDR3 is TGTGCCAGCAGCGTGGGGGATAGCAATCAGCCCCAGCATTTT. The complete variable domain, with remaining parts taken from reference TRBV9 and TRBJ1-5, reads DSGVTQTPKHLITATGQRVTLRCSPRSGDLSVYWYQQSLDQGLQFLIQYYNGEERAKGNILERFSAQQFPDLHSELNLSSLELGDSALYFCASSVGDSNQPQHFGDGTRLSIL.

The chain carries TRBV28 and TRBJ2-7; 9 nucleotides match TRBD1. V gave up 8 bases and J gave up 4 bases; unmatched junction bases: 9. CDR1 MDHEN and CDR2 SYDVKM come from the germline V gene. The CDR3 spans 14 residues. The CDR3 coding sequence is TGTGCCAGCCAAAGGACAGGGGATTATTACGAGCAGTACTTC. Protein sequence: CASQRTGDYYEQYF.

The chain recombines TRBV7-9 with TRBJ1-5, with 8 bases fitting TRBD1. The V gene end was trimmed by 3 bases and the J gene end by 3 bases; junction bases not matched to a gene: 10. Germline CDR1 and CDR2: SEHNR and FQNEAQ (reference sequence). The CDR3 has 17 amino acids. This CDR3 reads CASSFGGTGEFNQPQHF. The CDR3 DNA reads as TGTGCCAGCAGCTTTGGTGGGACAGGAGAATTCAATCAGCCCCAGCATTTT.

CDR3 sequence: CASSVLTGGDSLNYGYTF. CDR3 nucleotide sequence: TGTGCCAGCAGTGTCCTCACTGGCGGGGACAGCCTTAACTATGGCTACACCTTC. This chain links TRBV2 with TRBJ1-2, with TRBD1 matching 7 bases. CDR3 length: 18 residues. In germline, CDR1 is SNHLY, CDR2 FYNNEI. V trimming: 4 bases; J trimming: 1 base; junction bases outside the gene matches: 15.

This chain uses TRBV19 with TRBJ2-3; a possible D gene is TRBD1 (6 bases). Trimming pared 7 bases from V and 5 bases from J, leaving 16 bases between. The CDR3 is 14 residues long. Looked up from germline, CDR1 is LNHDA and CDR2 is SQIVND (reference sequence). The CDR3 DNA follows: TGTGCCAGTACTTCGAGGGGGTTCGGAGATACGCAGTATTTT. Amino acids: CASTSRGFGDTQYF.

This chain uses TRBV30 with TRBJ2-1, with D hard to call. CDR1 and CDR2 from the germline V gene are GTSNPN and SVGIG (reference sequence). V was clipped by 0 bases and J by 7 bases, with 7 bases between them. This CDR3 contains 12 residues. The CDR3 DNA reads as TGTGCCTGGAGTGTACTTGAGAATGAGCAGTTCTTC. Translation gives CAWSVLENEQFF.

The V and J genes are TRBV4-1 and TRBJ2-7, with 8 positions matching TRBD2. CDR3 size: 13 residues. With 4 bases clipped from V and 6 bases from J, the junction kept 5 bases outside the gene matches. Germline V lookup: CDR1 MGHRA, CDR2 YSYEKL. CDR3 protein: CASSPGLGIEQYF. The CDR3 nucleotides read TGCGCCAGCAGCCCGGGACTAGGAATCGAGCAGTACTTC.

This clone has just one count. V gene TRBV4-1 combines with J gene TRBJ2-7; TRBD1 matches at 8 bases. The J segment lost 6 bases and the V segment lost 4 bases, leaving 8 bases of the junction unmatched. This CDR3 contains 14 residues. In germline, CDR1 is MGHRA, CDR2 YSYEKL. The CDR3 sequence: CASSLVSGGSEQYF. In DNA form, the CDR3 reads TGCGCCAGCAGCCTCGTGTCAGGGGGCAGCGAGCAGTACTTC.

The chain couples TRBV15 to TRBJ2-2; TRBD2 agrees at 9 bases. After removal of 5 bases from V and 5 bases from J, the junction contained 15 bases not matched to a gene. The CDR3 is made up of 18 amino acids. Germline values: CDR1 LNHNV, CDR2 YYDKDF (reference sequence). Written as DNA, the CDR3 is TGTGCCACCAGCGGACCCTTGGCGGGAGGGCCGTGGACCGGGGAGCTGTTTTTT. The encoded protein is CATSGPLAGGPWTGELFF.

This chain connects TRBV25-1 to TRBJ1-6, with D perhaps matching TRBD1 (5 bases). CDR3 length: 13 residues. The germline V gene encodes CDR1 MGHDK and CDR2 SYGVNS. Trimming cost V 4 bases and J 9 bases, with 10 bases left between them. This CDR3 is CASSAGLGSPLHF. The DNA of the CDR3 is TGTGCCAGCAGTGCGGGGCTAGGTTCACCCCTCCACTTT.

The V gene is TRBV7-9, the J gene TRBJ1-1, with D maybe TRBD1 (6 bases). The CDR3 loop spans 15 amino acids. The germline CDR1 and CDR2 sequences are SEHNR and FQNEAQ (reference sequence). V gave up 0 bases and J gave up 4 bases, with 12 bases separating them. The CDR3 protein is CASSLAQGVGTEAFF. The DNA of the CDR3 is TGTGCCAGCAGCTTAGCACAGGGTGTGGGCACTGAAGCTTTCTTT.

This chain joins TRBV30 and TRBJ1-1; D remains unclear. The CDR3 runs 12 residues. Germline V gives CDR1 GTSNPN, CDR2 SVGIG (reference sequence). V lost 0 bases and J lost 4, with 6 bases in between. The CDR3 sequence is CAWSVMTTEAFF. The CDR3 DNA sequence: TGTGCCTGGAGTGTAATGACCACTGAAGCTTTCTTT.

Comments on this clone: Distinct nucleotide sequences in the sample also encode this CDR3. The CDR3, as DNA: TGTGCCAGCAGCTCCCAGAGGGGACAGGGGCACTCCTACGAGCAGTACTTC. Residues: CASSSQRGQGHSYEQYF. This rearrangement joins TRBV7-9 to TRBJ2-7; TRBD1 aligns across 10 bases. This CDR3 is 17 amino acids long. Germline CDR1 is SEHNR and CDR2 is FQNEAQ (reference sequence). V gave up 4 bases and J gave up 0 bases; unmatched junction bases: 9. The full variable domain, rest sourced from reference TRBV7-9 and TRBJ2-7, is DTGVSQNPRHKITKRGQNVTFRCDPISEHNRLYWYRQTLGQGPEFLTYFQNEAQLEKSRLLSDRFSAERPKGSFSTLEIQRTEQGDSAMYLCASSSQRGQGHSYEQYFGPGTRLTVT.

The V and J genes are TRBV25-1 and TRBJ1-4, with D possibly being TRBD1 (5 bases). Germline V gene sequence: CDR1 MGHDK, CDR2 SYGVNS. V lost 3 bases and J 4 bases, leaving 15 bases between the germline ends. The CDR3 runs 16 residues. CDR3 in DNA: TGTGCCAGCAGTGAGGCAATCCAGGGAGTTAATGAAAAACTGTTTTTT. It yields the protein CASSEAIQGVNEKLFF.

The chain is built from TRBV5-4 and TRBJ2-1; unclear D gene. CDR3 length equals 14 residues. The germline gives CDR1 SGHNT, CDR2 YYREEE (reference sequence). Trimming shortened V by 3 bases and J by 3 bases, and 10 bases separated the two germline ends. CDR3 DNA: TGTGCCAGCAGCTCGAACTATAACTACAATGAGCAGTTCTTC. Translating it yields CASSSNYNYNEQFF.

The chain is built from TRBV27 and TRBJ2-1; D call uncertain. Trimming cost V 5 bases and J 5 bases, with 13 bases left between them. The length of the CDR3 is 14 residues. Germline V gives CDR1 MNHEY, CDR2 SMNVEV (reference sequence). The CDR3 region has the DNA TGTGCCAGCAGTCCGATCGATGAAGACAATGAGCAGTTCTTC. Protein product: CASSPIDEDNEQFF.

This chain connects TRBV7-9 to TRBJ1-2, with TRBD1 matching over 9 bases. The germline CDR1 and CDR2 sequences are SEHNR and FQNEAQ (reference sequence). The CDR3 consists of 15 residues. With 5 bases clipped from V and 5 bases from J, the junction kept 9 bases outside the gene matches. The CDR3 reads CASSLTGTGFYGYTF. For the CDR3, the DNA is TGTGCCAGCAGCCTCACCGGGACAGGGTTTTATGGCTACACCTTC.

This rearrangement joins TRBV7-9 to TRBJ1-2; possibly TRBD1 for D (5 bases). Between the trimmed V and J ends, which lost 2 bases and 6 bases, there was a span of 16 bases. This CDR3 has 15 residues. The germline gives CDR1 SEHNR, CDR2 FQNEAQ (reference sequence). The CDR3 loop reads CASSLNWGGSDGYTF. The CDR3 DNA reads TGTGCCAGCAGCTTAAACTGGGGGGGAAGTGATGGCTACACCTTC.

CDR3 region: CASSFDTINQPQHF. The DNA for the CDR3 is TGTGCCAGCAGTTTTGATACAATCAATCAGCCCCAGCATTTT. The genes are TRBV28 and TRBJ1-5, with unresolved D. The V end was cut by 3 bases, the J end by 3 bases, with 9 bases between. The CDR3 loop spans 14 amino acids. The germline V gene has CDR1 MDHEN and CDR2 SYDVKM.

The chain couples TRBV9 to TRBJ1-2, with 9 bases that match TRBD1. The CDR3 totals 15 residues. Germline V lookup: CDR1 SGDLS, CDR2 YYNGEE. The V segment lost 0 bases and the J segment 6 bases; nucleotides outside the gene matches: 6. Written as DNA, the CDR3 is TGTGCCAGCAGCGTAGCCCCGGACAGGGGCCATGGCTACACCTTC. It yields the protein CASSVAPDRGHGYTF.

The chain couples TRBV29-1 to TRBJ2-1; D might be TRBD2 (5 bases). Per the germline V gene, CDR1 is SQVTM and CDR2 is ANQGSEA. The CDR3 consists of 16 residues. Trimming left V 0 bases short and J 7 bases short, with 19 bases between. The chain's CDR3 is CSVEDHGSGPGNEQFF. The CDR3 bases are TGCAGCGTTGAAGATCATGGGAGCGGCCCCGGTAATGAGCAGTTCTTC.

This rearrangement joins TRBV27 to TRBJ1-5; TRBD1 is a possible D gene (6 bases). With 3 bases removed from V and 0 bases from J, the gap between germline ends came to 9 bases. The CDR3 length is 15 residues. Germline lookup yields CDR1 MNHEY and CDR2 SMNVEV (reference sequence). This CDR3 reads CASSFDRSSNQPQHF. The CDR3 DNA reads TGTGCCAGCAGTTTCGACAGGAGTAGCAATCAGCCCCAGCATTTT.

The CDR3 coding sequence is TGTGCCAGCAGCTTAGCGCCGAGGACAGGGAACTATGGCTACACCTTC. This codes for CASSLAPRTGNYGYTF. This chain joins TRBV7-9 and TRBJ1-2; 8 bases are a match to TRBD1. Germline loops: CDR1 SEHNR, CDR2 FQNEAQ (reference sequence). V lost 0 bases to trimming and J lost 2 bases; unmatched junction nucleotides: 5. The length of the CDR3 is 16 residues.